This T cell receptor beta chain stems from a study of blood T cell repertoires in COVID-19. The wider study: COVID-19 samples collected from the United States, Italy and Spain covered acute and convalescent phases.

This clone turned up a few times. Assay: immunoSEQ multiplex PCR; the TCRdb copy retains only in-frame clones and omits some. The data show almost 250,000 clones, with more than 75% seen just once and roughly 1.6% held by the top ten. Between the trimmed V and J ends, which lost 1 base and 2 bases, there was a span of 11 bases. The CDR3 spans 15 residues. Germline V gene lookup returns CDR1 GTSNPN and CDR2 SVGIG (reference sequence). The study drew participants aged roughly 18 to 89 years from approximately 23 US areas. Two consecutive negative NP/OP PCR tests, clearance, or resolved symptoms defined Cohort 3 recovery.

The sequence was obtained from a woman aged 45-65 years who had recovered from COVID-19. The sequenced sample was PBMCs or T cells enriched from blood (not recorded which). The chain employs TRBV30 and TRBJ1-4; D gene unclear. The CDR3 is CAWSAIIQTNEKLFF. DNA of the CDR3: TGTGCCTGGAGTGCGATCATTCAGACTAATGAAAAACTGTTTTTT.